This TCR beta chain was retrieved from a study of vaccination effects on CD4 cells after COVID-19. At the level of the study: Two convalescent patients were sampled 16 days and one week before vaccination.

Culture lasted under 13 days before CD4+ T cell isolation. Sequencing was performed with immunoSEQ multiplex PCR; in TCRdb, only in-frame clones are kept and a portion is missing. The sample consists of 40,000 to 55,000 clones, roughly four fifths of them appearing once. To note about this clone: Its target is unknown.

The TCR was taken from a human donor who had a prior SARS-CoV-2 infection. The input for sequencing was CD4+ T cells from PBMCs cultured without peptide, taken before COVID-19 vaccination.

The CDR3: CASSDPTGTPYGYTF. In DNA form, the CDR3 reads TGTGCCAGCAGTGACCCGACCGGGACACCCTATGGCTACACCTTC. The gene calls are TRBV2 and TRBJ1-2; weak D call: TRBD1 (6 bases). The germline CDR1 and CDR2 sequences are SNHLY and FYNNEI. The CDR3 covers 15 residues. Trimming shortened V by 3 bases and J by 4 bases, and 15 bases separated the two germline ends.